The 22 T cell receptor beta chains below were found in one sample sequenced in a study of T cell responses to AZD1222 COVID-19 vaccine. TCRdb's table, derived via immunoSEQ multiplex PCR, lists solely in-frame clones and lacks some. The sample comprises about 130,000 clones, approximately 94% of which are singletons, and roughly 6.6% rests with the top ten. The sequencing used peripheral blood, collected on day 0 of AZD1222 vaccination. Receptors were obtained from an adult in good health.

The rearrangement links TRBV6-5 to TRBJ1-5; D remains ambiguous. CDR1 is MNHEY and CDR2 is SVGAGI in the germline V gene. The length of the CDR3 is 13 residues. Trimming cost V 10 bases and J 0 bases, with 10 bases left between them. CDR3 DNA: TGTGCCACCCGACCTGGTAGCAATCAGCCCCAGCATTTT. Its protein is CATRPGSNQPQHF.

The CDR3 nucleotides read TGTGCCAGCAGTCCACCAGATCCTGAAGCTTTCTTT. Translated: CASSPPDPEAFF. The genes are TRBV25-1 and TRBJ1-1, with D unresolved. This CDR3 is built from 12 residues. Germline V CDR1 and CDR2: MGHDK, SYGVNS. Trimming removed 5 bases from V and 6 bases from J, with 10 bases in between.

CDR3 sequence: CASSYGTDTQYF. CDR3 coding DNA: TGTGCCAGCAGTTACGGTACAGATACGCAGTATTTT. The rearrangement uses TRBV6-6 and TRBJ2-3; unclear D gene. With 2 bases removed from V and 3 bases from J, the gap between germline ends came to 3 bases. Germline lookup yields CDR1 MNHNY and CDR2 SVGAGI (reference sequence). The CDR3 contains 12 residues.

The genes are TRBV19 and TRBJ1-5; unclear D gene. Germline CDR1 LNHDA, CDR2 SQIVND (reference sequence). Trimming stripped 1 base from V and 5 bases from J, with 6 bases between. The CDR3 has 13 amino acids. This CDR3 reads CASSIGGYQPQHF. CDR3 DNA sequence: TGTGCCAGTAGTATAGGCGGTTATCAGCCCCAGCATTTT.

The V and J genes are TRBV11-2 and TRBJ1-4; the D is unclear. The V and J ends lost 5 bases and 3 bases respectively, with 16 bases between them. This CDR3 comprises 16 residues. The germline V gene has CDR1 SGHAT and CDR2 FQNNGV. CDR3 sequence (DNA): TGTGCCAGCAGCCTTGGTGCGAGGTCCCCTAATGAAAAACTGTTTTTT. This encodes CASSLGARSPNEKLFF.

CDR3 sequence (DNA): TGTGCCAGTAGGAATCGAGCGGGGCCTAGCACAGATACGCAGTATTTT. It translates to CASRNRAGPSTDTQYF. V usage is TRBV19 and J usage is TRBJ2-3, with 7 positions matching TRBD2. The ends lost 6 bases at V and 0 bases at J; junction bases unmatched: 9. Germline-derived CDR1 and CDR2 are LNHDA and SQIVND (reference sequence). This CDR3 has 16 amino acids.

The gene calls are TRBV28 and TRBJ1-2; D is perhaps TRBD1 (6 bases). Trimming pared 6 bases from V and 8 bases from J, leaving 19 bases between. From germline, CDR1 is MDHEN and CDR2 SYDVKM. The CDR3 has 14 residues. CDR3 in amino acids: CASRTLGGSDGYTF. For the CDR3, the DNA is TGTGCCAGCAGAACCTTAGGGGGAAGCGACGGCTACACCTTC.

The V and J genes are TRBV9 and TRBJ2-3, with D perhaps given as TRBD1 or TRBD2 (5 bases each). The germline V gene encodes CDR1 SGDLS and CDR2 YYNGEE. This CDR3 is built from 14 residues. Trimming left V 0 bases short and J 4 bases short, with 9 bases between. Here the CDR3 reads CASSVGGSADTQYF. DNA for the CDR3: TGTGCCAGCAGCGTAGGGGGGAGTGCAGATACGCAGTATTTT. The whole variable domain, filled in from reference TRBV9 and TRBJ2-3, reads DSGVTQTPKHLITATGQRVTLRCSPRSGDLSVYWYQQSLDQGLQFLIQYYNGEERAKGNILERFSAQQFPDLHSELNLSSLELGDSALYFCASSVGGSADTQYFGPGTRLTVL.

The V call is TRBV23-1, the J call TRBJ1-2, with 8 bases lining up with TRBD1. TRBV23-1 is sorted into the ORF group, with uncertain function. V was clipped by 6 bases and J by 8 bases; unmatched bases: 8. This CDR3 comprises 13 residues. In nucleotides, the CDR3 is TGCGCCAGCAGCCGGGACAGGCTCTGCGGCTACACCTTC. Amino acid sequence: CASSRDRLCGYTF.

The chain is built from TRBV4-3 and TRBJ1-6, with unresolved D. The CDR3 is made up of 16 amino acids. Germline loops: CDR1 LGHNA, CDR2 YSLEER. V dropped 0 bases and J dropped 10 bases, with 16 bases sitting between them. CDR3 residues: CASSQDLSLAGSPLHF. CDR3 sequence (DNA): TGCGCCAGCAGCCAAGATCTTAGTCTCGCCGGGTCACCCCTCCACTTT.

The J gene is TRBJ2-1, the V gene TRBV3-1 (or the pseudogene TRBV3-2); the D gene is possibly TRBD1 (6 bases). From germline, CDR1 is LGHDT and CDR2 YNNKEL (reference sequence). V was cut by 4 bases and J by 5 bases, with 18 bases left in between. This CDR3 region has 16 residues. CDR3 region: CASSPTGSRHDNEQFF. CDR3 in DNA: TGTGCCAGCAGCCCTACAGGGAGCCGGCACGACAATGAGCAGTTCTTC.

The CDR3 is CASSRTSGGNTGELFF. CDR3 sequence (DNA): TGTGCCAGCTCGCGGACTAGCGGGGGGAACACCGGGGAGCTGTTTTTT. The chain combines TRBV18 with TRBJ2-2, with TRBD2 matching 13 bases. CDR1 is KGHSH, CDR2 LQKENI, per germline. V lost 6 bases to trimming and J lost 1 base; unmatched junction nucleotides: 2. The CDR3 covers 16 residues.

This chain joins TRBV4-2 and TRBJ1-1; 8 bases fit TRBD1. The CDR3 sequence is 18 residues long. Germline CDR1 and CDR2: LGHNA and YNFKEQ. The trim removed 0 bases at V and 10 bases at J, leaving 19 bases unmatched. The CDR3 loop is CASSQDLRQGLRGAGAFF. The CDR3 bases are TGTGCCAGCAGCCAAGACCTACGACAGGGGCTCCGAGGGGCGGGAGCTTTCTTT.

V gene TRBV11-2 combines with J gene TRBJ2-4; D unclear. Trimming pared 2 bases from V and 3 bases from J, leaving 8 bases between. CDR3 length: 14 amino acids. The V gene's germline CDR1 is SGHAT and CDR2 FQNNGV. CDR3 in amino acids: CASSLSGNKNIQYF. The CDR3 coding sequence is TGTGCCAGCAGCTTATCTGGAAACAAAAACATTCAGTACTTC.

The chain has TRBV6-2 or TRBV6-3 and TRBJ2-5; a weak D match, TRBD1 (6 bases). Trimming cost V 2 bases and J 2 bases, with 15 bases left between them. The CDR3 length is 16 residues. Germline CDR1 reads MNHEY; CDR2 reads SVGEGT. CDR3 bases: TGTGCCAGCAGTTACGGATCAACAGGGAATCAAGAGACCCAGTACTTC. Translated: CASSYGSTGNQETQYF.

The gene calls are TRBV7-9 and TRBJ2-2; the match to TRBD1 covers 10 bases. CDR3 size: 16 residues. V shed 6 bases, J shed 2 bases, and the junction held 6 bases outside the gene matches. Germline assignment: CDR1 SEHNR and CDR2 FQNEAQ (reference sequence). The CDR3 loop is CASSSDRGLNTGELFF. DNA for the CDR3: TGTGCCAGCAGTTCTGACAGGGGGCTTAACACCGGGGAGCTGTTTTTT.

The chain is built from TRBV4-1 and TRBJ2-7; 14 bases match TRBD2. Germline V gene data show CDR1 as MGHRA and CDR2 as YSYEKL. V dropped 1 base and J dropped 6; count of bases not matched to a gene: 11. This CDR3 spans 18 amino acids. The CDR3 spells CASSQGLAGGPGASEQYF. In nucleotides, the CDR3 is TGCGCCAGCAGCCAAGGACTAGCGGGAGGGCCTGGGGCTAGCGAGCAGTACTTC.

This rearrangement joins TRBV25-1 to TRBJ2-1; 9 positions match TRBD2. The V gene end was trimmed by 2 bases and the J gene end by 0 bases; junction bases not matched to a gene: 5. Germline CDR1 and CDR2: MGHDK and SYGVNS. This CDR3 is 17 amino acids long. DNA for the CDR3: TGTGCCAGCAGTGAAACTAGCGGGTCTAGCTCCTACAATGAGCAGTTCTTC. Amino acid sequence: CASSETSGSSSYNEQFF.

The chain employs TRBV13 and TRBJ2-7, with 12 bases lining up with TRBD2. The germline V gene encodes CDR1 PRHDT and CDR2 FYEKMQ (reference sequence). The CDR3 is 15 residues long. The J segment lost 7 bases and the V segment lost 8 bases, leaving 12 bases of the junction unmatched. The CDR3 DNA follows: TGTGCCAGCTTGCGGACTAGCGGGACCCACTGGGAGCAGTACTTC. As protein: CASLRTSGTHWEQYF.

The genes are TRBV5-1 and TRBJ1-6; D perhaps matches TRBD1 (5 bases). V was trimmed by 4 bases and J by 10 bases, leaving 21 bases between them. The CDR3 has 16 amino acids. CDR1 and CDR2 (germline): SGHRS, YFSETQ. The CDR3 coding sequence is TGCGCCAGCAGCCTTCCTACCGGAGGGACCTGGTCACCCCTCCACTTT. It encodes CASSLPTGGTWSPLHF.

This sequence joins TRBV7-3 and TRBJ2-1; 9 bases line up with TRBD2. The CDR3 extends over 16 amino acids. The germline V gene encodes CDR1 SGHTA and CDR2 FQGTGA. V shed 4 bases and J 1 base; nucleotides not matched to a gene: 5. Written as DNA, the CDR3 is TGTGCCAGCAGCTCCTGGACTAGCGCTTCCTACAATGAGCAGTTCTTC. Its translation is CASSSWTSASYNEQFF.

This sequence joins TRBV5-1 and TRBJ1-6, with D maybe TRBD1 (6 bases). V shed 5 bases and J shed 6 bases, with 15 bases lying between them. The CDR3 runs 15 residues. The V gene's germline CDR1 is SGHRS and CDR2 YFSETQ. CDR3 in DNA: TGCGCCAGCAGAGTCAGCCAGGGGACTAATTCACCCCTCCACTTT. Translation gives CASRVSQGTNSPLHF.